Given below is one T cell receptor beta chain in context. This clone was found once. This receptor's antigen is unknown. No base-level quality is on record; no much larger clone is a single base apart. This sample is part of a study of blood T cell repertoires in COVID-19 (dated by TCRdb to about 2020). About the full investigation: Samples from collaborators originated in the United States, Italy and Spain and spanned both the acute and convalescent phases of COVID-19. Where available, HLA class I and class II types were taken from metadata supplied by the sample provider and were not determined by assay-based typing. Samples came from the ongoing ImmuneRACE study (first 160 participants) plus 1,254 subjects from 6 global collaborators. Sample metadata almost always included a de-identified subject ID, COVID-19 status, age in years and sex. Deeply sampled blood TCRbeta repertoires from subjects exposed to, actively infected with, or recovered from COVID-19 were included in the dataset. The prospective study material was composed of cDNA or gDNA derived from T cells, B-cell-depleted T cells, or PBMCs. A freely available public database, intended as a resource for researchers studying the immune response to SARS-CoV-2, is where the repertoires were released.

In the prospective study, participants were roughly 18 to 100 years old, resided in approximately 25 geographic areas of the United States, and were enrolled through a virtual design. In the prospective study, cohorts were assigned on the basis of participant-reported clinical history obtained from a screening survey and a study questionnaire. ImmuneRACE Cohort 3 recovered participants were defined by two consecutive negative NP/OP PCR tests, healthcare professional clearance, or symptom resolution. Mobile phlebotomists in the prospective study collected whole blood, serum and a nasopharyngeal or oropharyngeal swab from every participant. Participants in the prospective study had the option to provide additional blood draws and questionnaires over an approximately 2-month period. Before DNA extraction, blood samples from the prospective study were shipped at room temperature or frozen. The full study reports these points: The quantity of clinical and demographic metadata differed by source and by participant and was supplied without curation.

The germline V gene specifies SGHNT as CDR1 and YENEEA as CDR2. Including cysteine and phenylalanine, the CDR3 has 16 amino acids. Only the CDR3 portion is preserved as DNA: 48 bases, with reading frame beginning at the first base. Trimming removed 6 bases from V and 0 bases from J, leaving 12 bases between the germline ends. The immunoSEQ Assay, a bias-controlled multiplex PCR, was used to amplify TCRbeta CDR3 regions from genomic DNA. The paper's processing steps were these. Nucleated cell counts per sample were estimated from amplification of reference gene primers within the assay. To quantify the absolute abundance of each unique TCRbeta CDR3 rearrangement, sequence reads were collapsed and filtered. For each sample, productive Simpson clonality was calculated by taking the square root of Simpson's diversity index across productive rearrangements. TCRdb stores this immuneACCESS table with in-frame sequences only. Part of the clones is absent; in the studies checked, under half of the shortfall reflects unresolved V genes, and no reason is known for the rest. Clone size and the V and J calls come from that table; the DNA yielded D and trimming. The sample table contains under 300,000 clones; only one count was recorded for 75% to 95% of them. The ten largest account for over 1.5% of the sample.

The sequencing sample was made of PBMCs or T cells enriched from blood (not recorded which). The TCR sequence derives from a woman between 18 and 30 years old who had recovered from COVID-19. The chain joins TRBV11-3 to TRBJ2-6; the D segment could be TRBD2, given 6 matching bases. The nucleotides are TGTGCCAGCAGGGCCGGGGGAAACTCTGGGGCCAACGTCCTGACTTTC. Translation gives CASRAGGNSGANVLTF.